The present TCR beta chain was sequenced within a study of beta chain features in type 1 diabetes. Study observations and caveats: Shorter templates might be favored by PCR, and equally so in patients and in controls. For Type 1 diabetes patients, all four CD4+ subsets carried TCRB CDR3s that were moderately but significantly shorter.

Note on this clone: Its antigen is undetermined.

Every bit of the isolated RNA underwent reverse transcription, so sequencing read expressed TCRB transcripts. Using immunoSEQ multiplex PCR, the repertoire was profiled, and TCRdb retains in-frame clones only, with some absent. The sample carries around 250,000 clones, approximately 15% recorded once. This sequence originates from a man aged 30 to 45 with type 1 diabetes. Sequenced sample: naive CD4+ T cells from blood.

The CDR3 DNA sequence: TGCGCCAGCAGCCAAGAGGGCAGATCCTTTTCAGGCTACACCTTC. Translated: CASSQEGRSFSGYTF. The genes are TRBV4-1 and TRBJ1-2; unclear D gene. Trimming removed 0 bases at V and 8 bases at J, with 16 bases between. The CDR3 contains 15 residues. The germline gives CDR1 MGHRA, CDR2 YSYEKL.